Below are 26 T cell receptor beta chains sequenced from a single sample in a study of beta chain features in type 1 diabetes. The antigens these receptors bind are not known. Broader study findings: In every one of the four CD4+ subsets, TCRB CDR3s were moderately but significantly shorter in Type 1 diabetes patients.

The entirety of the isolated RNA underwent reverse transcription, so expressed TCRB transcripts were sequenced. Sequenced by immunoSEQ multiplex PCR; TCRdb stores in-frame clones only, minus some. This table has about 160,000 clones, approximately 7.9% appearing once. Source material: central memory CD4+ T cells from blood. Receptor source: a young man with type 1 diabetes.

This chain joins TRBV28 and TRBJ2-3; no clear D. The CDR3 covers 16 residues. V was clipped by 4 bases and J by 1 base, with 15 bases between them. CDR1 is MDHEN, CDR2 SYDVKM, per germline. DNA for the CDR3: TGTGCCAGCAGTTCCCACATTGGTGTGGGCACAGATACGCAGTATTTT. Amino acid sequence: CASSSHIGVGTDTQYF.

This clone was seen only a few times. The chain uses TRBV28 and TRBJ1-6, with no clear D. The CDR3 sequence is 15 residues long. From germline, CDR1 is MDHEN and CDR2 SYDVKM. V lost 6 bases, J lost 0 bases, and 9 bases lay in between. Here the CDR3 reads CASSSAGSYNSPLHF. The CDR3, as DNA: TGTGCCAGCAGCTCCGCCGGCTCCTATAATTCACCCCTCCACTTT.

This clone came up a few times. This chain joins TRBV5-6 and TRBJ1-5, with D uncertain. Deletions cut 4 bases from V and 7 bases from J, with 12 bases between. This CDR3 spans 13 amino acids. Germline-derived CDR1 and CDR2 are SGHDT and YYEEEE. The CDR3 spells CASSPGRFQPQHF. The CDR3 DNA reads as TGTGCCAGCAGCCCGGGTCGGTTCCAGCCCCAGCATTTT.

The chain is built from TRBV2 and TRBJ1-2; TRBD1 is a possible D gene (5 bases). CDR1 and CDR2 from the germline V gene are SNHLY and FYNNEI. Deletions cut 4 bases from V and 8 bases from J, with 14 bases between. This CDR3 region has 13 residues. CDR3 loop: CASSGSPGFGYTF. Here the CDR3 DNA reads TGTGCCAGCAGTGGTTCTCCAGGGTTCGGCTACACCTTC. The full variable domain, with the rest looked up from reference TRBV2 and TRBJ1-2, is EPEVTQTPSHQVTQMGQEVILRCVPISNHLYFYWYRQILGQKVEFLVSFYNNEISEKSEIFDDQFSVERPDGSNFTLKIRSTKLEDSAMYFCASSGSPGFGYTFGSGTRLTVV.

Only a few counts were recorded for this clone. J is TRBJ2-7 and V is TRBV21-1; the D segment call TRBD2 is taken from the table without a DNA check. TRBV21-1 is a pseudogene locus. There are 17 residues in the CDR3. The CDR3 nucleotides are TGTGCCAGCAGCAAAGGAGGACTAGCGGGGGGTTCCTACGAGCAGTACTTC. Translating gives CASSKGGLAGGSYEQYF.

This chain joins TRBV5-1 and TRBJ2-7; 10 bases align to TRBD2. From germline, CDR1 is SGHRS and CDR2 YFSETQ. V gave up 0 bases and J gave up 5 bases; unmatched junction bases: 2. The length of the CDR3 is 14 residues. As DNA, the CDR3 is TGCGCCAGCAGCTTGGCTAGCGGGAGCGACGAGCAGTACTTC. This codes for CASSLASGSDEQYF.

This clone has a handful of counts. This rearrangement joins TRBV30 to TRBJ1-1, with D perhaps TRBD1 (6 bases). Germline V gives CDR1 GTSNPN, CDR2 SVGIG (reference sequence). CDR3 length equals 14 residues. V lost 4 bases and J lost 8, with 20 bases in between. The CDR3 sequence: CAWTSRGTFSEAFF. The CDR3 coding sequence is TGTGCCTGGACCAGTAGAGGGACATTTTCCGAAGCTTTCTTT.

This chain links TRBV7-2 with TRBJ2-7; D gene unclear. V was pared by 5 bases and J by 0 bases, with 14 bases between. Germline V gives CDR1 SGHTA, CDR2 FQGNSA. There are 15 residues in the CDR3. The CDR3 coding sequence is TGTGCCAGCAGCCCCGGAATGTCTAGCTCCTACGAGCAGTACTTC. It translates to CASSPGMSSSYEQYF.

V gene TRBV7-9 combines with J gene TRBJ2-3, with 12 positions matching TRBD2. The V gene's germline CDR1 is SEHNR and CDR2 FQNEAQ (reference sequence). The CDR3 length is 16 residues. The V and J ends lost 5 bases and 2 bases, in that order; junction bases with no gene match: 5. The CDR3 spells CASSATSGRPTDTQYF. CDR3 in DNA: TGTGCCAGCAGCGCCACTAGCGGGAGGCCCACAGATACGCAGTATTTT.

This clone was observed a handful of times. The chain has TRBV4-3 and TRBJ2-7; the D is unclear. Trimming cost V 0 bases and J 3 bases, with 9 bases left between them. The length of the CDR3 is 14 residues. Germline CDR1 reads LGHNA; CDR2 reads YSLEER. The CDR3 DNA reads TGCGCCAGCAGCCAAGAAACGGCGGACTACGAGCAGTACTTC. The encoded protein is CASSQETADYEQYF.

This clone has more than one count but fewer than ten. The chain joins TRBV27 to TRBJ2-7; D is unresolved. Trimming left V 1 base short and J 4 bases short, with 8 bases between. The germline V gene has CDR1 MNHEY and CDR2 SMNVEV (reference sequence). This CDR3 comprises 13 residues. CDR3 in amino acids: CASSLYEEYEQYF. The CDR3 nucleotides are TGTGCCAGCAGTTTATACGAGGAATACGAGCAGTACTTC.

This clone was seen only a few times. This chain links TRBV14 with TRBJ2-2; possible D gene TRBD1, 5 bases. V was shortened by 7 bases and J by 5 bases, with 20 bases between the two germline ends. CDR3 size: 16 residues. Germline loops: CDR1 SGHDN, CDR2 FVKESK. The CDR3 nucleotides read TGTGCCAGCACCCCCTCCTCGAGAAGGGGAACCGGGGAGCTGTTTTTT. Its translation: CASTPSSRRGTGELFF.

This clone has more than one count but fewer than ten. The DNA of the CDR3 is TGCAGCGTTTCAGGGATGGCCTACGAGCAGTACTTC. It codes for CSVSGMAYEQYF. This chain connects TRBV29-1 to TRBJ2-7; weak D call: TRBD1 (5 bases). Germline V CDR1 and CDR2: SQVTM, ANQGSEA. V lost 5 bases and J 2 bases, leaving 10 bases between the germline ends. The CDR3 runs to 12 residues.

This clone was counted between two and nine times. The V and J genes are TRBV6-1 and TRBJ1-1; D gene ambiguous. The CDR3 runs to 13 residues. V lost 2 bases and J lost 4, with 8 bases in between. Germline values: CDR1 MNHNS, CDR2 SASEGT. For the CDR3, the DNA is TGTGCCAGCAGTGAATCGGAGGGCACTGAAGCTTTCTTT. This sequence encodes CASSESEGTEAFF.

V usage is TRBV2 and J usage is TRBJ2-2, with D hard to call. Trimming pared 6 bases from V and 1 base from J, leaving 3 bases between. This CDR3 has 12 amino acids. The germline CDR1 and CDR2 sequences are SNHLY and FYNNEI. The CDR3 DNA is TGTGCCAGCAGCCGGAACACCGGGGAGCTGTTTTTT. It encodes CASSRNTGELFF. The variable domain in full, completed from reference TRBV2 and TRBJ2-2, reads EPEVTQTPSHQVTQMGQEVILRCVPISNHLYFYWYRQILGQKVEFLVSFYNNEISEKSEIFDDQFSVERPDGSNFTLKIRSTKLEDSAMYFCASSRNTGELFFGEGSRLTVL.

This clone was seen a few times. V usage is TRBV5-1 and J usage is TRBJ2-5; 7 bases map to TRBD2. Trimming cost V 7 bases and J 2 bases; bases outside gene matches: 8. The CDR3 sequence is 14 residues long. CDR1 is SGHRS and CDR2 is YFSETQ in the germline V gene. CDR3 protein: CASGEGRLQETQYF. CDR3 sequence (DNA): TGCGCCAGCGGGGAGGGGCGACTTCAAGAGACCCAGTACTTC.

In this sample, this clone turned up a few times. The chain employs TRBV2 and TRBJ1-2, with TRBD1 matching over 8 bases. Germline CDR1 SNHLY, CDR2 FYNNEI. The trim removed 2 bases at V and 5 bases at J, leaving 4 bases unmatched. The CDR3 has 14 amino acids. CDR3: CASSEQGAEYGYTF. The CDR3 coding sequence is TGTGCCAGCAGTGAACAGGGGGCGGAGTATGGCTACACCTTC.

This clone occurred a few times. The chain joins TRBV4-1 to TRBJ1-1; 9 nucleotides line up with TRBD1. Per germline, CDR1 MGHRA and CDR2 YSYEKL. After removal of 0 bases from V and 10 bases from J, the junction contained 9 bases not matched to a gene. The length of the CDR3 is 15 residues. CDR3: CASSQDLGTGFRAFF. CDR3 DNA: TGCGCCAGCAGCCAAGATCTTGGGACAGGGTTTAGAGCTTTCTTT.

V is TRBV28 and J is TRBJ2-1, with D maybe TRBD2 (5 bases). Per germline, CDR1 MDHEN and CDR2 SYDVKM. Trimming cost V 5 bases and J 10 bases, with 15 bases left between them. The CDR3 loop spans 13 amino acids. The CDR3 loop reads CASSPGLLTEQFF. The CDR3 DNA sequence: TGTGCCAGCAGTCCCGGACTTCTAACAGAGCAGTTCTTC.

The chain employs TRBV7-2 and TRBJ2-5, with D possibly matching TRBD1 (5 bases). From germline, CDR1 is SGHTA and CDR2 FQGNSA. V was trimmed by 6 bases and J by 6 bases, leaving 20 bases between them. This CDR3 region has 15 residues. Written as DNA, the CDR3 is TGTGCCAGCAGTCAGCAATCCCGCGGACATAAGACCCAGTACTTC. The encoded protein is CASSQQSRGHKTQYF.

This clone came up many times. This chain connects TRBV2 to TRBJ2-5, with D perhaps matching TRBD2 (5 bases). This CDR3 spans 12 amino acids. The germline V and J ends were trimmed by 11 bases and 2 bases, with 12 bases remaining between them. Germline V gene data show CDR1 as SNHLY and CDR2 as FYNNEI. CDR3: CAVAGGQETQYF. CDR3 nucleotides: TGTGCCGTCGCGGGCGGTCAAGAGACCCAGTACTTC.

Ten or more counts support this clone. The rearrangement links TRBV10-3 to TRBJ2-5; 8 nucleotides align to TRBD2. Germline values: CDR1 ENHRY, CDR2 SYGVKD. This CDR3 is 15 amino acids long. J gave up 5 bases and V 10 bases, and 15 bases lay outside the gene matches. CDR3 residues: CATSPSGTRGETQYF. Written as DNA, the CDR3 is TGTGCCACCTCCCCTTCCGGGACTAGGGGGGAGACCCAGTACTTC.

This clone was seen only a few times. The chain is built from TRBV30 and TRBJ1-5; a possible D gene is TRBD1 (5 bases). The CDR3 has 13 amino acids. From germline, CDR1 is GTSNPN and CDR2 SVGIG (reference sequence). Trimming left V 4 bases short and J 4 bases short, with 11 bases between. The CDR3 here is CAWTGGGNQPQHF. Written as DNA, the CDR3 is TGTGCCTGGACCGGGGGGGGAAATCAGCCCCAGCATTTT.

The CDR3 region is CASRPPQCEQFF. The CDR3, as DNA: TGTGCAAGTCGCCCGCCCCAGTGTGAGCAGTTCTTC. This chain connects TRBV12-2 to TRBJ2-1; TRBD1, the D gene given by the table, was not confirmed from the DNA. TRBV12-2 has pseudogene status. This CDR3 contains 12 residues.

CDR3 loop: CASSLSLAGSNEQFF. CDR3 DNA sequence: TGCGCCAGCAGCTTAAGCCTAGCGGGGAGCAATGAGCAGTTCTTC. The V call is TRBV5-1, the J call TRBJ2-1; TRBD2 agrees at 9 bases. The CDR3 runs to 15 residues. Trimming removed 2 bases from V and 6 bases from J; junction bases left unmatched: 6. Germline assignment: CDR1 SGHRS and CDR2 YFSETQ.

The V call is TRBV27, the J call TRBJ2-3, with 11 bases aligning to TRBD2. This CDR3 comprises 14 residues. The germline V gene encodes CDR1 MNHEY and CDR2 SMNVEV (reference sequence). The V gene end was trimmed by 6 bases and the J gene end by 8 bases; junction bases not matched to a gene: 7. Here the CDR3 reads CASSRLAGNLTQYF. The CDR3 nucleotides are TGTGCCAGCAGCCGACTAGCGGGAAATCTTACGCAGTATTTT.